The text below deals with one T cell receptor (beta chain). Its antigen is undetermined. This record belongs to a study of PD-1 blockade in classical Hodgkin lymphoma. General study findings and limits: Newly diagnosed and completely responding patients shared comparable baseline diversity.

Data came from immunoSEQ multiplex PCR; TCRdb stores just in-frame clones and leaves some out. This sample yields 24,000 or so clones, of which roughly 78% are seen a single time; 15% to 20% belongs to the top ten. V was shortened by 1 base and J by 4 bases, with 11 bases between the two germline ends. The CDR3 sequence is 14 residues long. Germline CDR1 is SGHTS and CDR2 is YDEGEE. There was relapse after autologous stem cell transplantation in every patient, and there was variation in brentuximab vedotin exposure. Sequencing used peripheral blood mononuclear cells (PBMCs), obtained before the second cycle of nivolumab. The chain is built from TRBV5-8 and TRBJ1-1; D is undetermined. This TCR came from a human donor with classical Hodgkin lymphoma. The CDR3 protein is CASSLRMESTEAFF. In DNA, the CDR3 is TGTGCCAGCAGCTTGCGGATGGAGTCCACTGAAGCTTTCTTT. The entire variable domain, with the rest obtained from reference TRBV5-8 and TRBJ1-1, is as follows: EAGVTQSPTHLIKTRGQQATLRCSPISGHTSVYWYQQALGLGLQFLLWYDEGEERNRGNFPPRFSGRQFPNYSSELNVNALELEDSALYLCASSLRMESTEAFFGQGTRLTVV.